The entry that follows covers one T cell receptor (beta chain) sequence. Original methodology: Quantification of nucleated cells was approximated via reference gene primer amplification. Measured with immunoSEQ multiplex PCR; TCRdb has only the in-frame clones, and not every one. The V and J calls and clone size were taken over from that table, and D and trimming were inferred from the DNA. The sample has a few hundred thousand clones, about 82% seen once; the top ten hold about 1.6%. This sample is drawn from a study of blood T cell repertoires in COVID-19. Whole-study context: Acute-phase and convalescent COVID-19 samples originated in the United States, Italy and Spain. PBMCs, B-cell-depleted T cells, or T cells provided the cDNA or gDNA that made up the material.

CDR3 size: 11 residues. V lost 5 bases and J lost 6, with 10 bases in between. Germline V lookup: CDR1 DFQATT, CDR2 SNEGSKA (reference sequence). This clonotype originated in a woman aged 45 to 65 with acute or convalescent COVID-19. The rearrangement uses TRBV20-1 and TRBJ1-2; a weak D match, TRBD1 (5 bases). Sequenced: peripheral blood. The CDR3 region has the DNA TGCAGTGCTGCTCAGGGCCATGGCTACACCTTC. Its translation: CSAAQGHGYTF.